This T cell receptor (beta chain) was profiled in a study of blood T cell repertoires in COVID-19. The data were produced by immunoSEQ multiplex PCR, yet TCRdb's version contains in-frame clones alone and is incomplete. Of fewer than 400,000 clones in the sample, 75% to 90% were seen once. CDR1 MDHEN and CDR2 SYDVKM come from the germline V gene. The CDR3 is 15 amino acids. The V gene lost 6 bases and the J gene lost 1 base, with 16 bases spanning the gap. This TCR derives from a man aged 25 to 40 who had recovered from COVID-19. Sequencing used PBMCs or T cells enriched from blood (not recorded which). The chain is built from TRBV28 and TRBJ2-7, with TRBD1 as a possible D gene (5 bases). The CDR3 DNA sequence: TGTGCCAGCAGGTCATCCTGGACACTATCCTACGAGCAGTACTTC. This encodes CASRSSWTLSYEQYF.